This T cell receptor (beta chain) was identified during a study of cytomegalovirus exposure and HLA in healthy donors. A note on this clone: Its antigen is unknown.

Overall study findings and caveats: Reports credit the classifier with highly specific, highly sensitive diagnosis of cytomegalovirus status.

Sequencing used immunoSEQ multiplex PCR; TCRdb keeps in-frame clones, though not all of them. The repertoire includes tens of thousands of clones, around 97% of them detected once, and 2% to 2.5% sits in the top ten. This CDR3 has 14 residues. The V and J ends lost 1 base and 5 bases respectively, with 10 bases between them. Germline CDR1 and CDR2: KGHSH and LQKENI. V usage is TRBV18 and J usage is TRBJ2-3, with D perhaps matching TRBD1 (5 bases). The clonotype was recovered from a man younger than 35 in good health and CMV-seronegative. The sample taken for sequencing was PBMCs. This chain's CDR3 is CASSPRQGIDTQYF. CDR3 sequence (DNA): TGTGCCAGCTCACCACGGCAGGGAATAGATACGCAGTATTTT.